This is a list of T cell receptor beta chains from one sample in a study. TCRdb passed the 5' RACE reads through MiXCR, listing each CDR3 protein once. The sample has more than 55,000 distinct CDR3 sequences, approximately 26% seen once; the top ten hold roughly 2.3%. The specimen sequenced was tumor-infiltrating Tregs sorted from the breast tumor. The receptor source for this set is a female donor with breast cancer. Both conserved end residues are part of each CDR3. The order of the fields is D gene, clone size, V gene, J gene, CDR3 protein, CDR3 DNA. A D gene is named only where the DNA matches it firmly. Clone size is stated in some rows and not others, as once, few, many or a class when expanded.

>.|many|TRBV25-1|TRBJ1-2
CASSLIEGYGYTF
TGTGCCAGCAGTTTAATAGAGGGTTATGGCTACACCTTC
>.|.|TRBV2|TRBJ2-1
CATYTRNEQFF
TGTGCCACCTATACAAGAAATGAGCAGTTCTTC
>TRBD1|few|TRBV5-1|TRBJ2-1
CASSLGAGQGSNEQFF
TGCGCCAGCAGCTTGGGCGCCGGACAGGGTTCCAATGAGCAGTTCTTC
>TRBD2|.|TRBV7-9|TRBJ2-5
CASSPSLAGGQETQYF
TGTGCCAGCAGCCCCTCACTAGCGGGGGGCCAAGAGACCCAGTACTTC
>.|few|TRBV12-3/TRBV12-4|TRBJ1-2
CASSTRTNGYTF
TGTGCCAGCAGTACGCGGACGAATGGCTACACCTTC
>.|.|TRBV5-1|TRBJ2-5
CASSLAGQGQETQYF
TGCGCCAGCAGCTTGGCCGGGCAGGGTCAAGAGACCCAGTACTTC
>TRBD1|many|TRBV10-3|TRBJ1-1
CAISVDRGTEAFF
TGTGCCATCAGCGTCGACAGGGGCACTGAAGCTTTCTTT
>TRBD1|many|TRBV4-3|TRBJ1-1
CASSQVGTGEAFF
TGCGCCAGCAGCCAAGTCGGGACAGGTGAAGCTTTCTTT
>.|.|TRBV28|TRBJ1-1
CASSLLYQKGEAFF
TGTGCCAGCAGTTTACTCTACCAGAAAGGTGAAGCTTTCTTT
>TRBD2|few|TRBV20-1|TRBJ2-5
CSASTSGGWKTQYF
TGCAGTGCCTCGACTAGCGGGGGATGGAAGACCCAGTACTTC
>TRBD1|.|TRBV2|TRBJ1-6
CASYRTGERYSPLHF
TGTGCCAGCTATCGGACAGGGGAAAGGTATTCACCCCTCCACTTT
>.|few|TRBV4-1|TRBJ2-7
CASSQELGRGRREQYF
TGCGCCAGCAGCCAAGAATTGGGCAGGGGTCGGCGCGAGCAGTACTTC
>.|.|TRBV5-6|TRBJ2-3
CASSWRAGTDTQYF
TGTGCCAGCAGCTGGCGGGCAGGTACAGATACGCAGTATTTT
>TRBD1|.|TRBV20-1|TRBJ1-4
CSARTPGQGSEKLFF
TGCAGTGCTAGAACCCCCGGACAGGGGTCTGAAAAACTGTTTTTT
>.|.|TRBV27|TRBJ2-2
CARKRTANTGELFF
TGTGCCAGGAAGAGGACAGCCAACACCGGGGAGCTGTTTTTT
>.|many|TRBV6-6|TRBJ2-3
CASSSPGLDTQYF
TGTGCCAGCAGTTCCCCGGGACTTGATACGCAGTATTTT
>TRBD1|few|TRBV4-1|TRBJ1-1
CASSQEGTGASEAFF
TGCGCCAGCAGCCAGGAAGGGACAGGGGCTTCTGAAGCTTTCTTT
>TRBD1|.|TRBV15|TRBJ2-6
CATSIKTGGSGANVLTF
TGTGCCACCAGCATTAAAACAGGGGGCTCTGGGGCCAACGTCCTGACTTTC
>.|few|TRBV5-1|TRBJ1-1
CASSITGMNTEAFF
TGCGCCAGCAGCATAACAGGAATGAACACTGAAGCTTTCTTT
>TRBD2|many|TRBV30|TRBJ2-5
CAWRKAGGRKETQYF
TGTGCCTGGAGAAAAGCGGGGGGGCGTAAAGAGACCCAGTACTTC
>.|.|TRBV5-1|TRBJ1-1
CASSVMGPPTDTGAFF
TGCGCCAGCAGCGTCATGGGACCGCCCACGGACACTGGAGCTTTCTTT
>TRBD1|few|TRBV12-3/TRBV12-4|TRBJ1-5
CASKLTGNQPQHF
TGTGCCAGCAAATTGACAGGGAATCAGCCCCAGCATTTT
>.|many|TRBV20-1|TRBJ2-7
CSASGTISLEEYF
TGCAGTGCTAGTGGGACGATAAGTCTAGAGGAGTACTTC
>.|.|TRBV18|TRBJ2-4
CASSPSDTRRQYF
TGTGCCAGCTCACCCTCGGACACAAGACGTCAGTACTTC
>TRBD2|few|TRBV5-1|TRBJ2-7
CASSLVSGRVTYEQYF
TGCGCCAGCAGCTTGGTGAGCGGGAGAGTGACCTACGAGCAGTACTTC
>TRBD1|few|TRBV6-5|TRBJ1-2
CASRPTGANYGYTF
TGTGCCAGCAGACCGACAGGGGCCAACTATGGCTACACCTTC
>TRBD1|few|TRBV7-3|TRBJ2-7
CASSTRTGGEQYF
TGTGCCAGCAGCACCCGGACAGGGGGAGAGCAGTACTTC
>.|.|TRBV19|TRBJ2-7
CASTSWGTLYEQYF
TGTGCCAGTACCTCTTGGGGGACCCTCTACGAGCAGTACTTC
>.|few|TRBV9|TRBJ2-1
CASNLGPNNEQFF
TGTGCCAGCAATTTGGGGCCCAACAATGAGCAGTTCTTC
>.|.|TRBV5-1|TRBJ1-4
CASSSHGATTNEKLFF
TGCGCCAGCAGCTCCCACGGGGCAACGACTAATGAAAAACTGTTTTTT
>TRBD1|few|TRBV4-1|TRBJ1-1
CASSHGGQGWGTEAFF
TGCGCCAGCAGCCACGGAGGACAGGGTTGGGGCACTGAAGCTTTCTTT
>TRBD1|many|TRBV5-1|TRBJ2-1
CASSSVRQGAGEQFF
TGCGCCAGCAGCTCAGTGAGACAGGGGGCGGGTGAGCAGTTCTTC
>.|.|TRBV7-8|TRBJ2-2
CASSSRQITNTGELFF
TGTGCCAGCAGCTCCAGACAAATCACGAACACCGGGGAGCTGTTTTTT
>TRBD1|.|TRBV7-8|TRBJ2-7
CASSPRTGYEQYF
TGTGCCAGCAGCCCAAGGACAGGGTACGAGCAGTACTTC
>TRBD1|few|TRBV7-9|TRBJ1-4
CASSLVTGAAAEKLFF
TGTGCCAGCAGCTTAGTTACAGGGGCCGCCGCAGAAAAACTGTTTTTT
>.|.|TRBV11-2|TRBJ1-5
CASSFDRGNQPRHF
TGTGCCAGCAGCTTTGACCGGGGCAATCAGCCCCGGCATTTT
>.|.|TRBV20-1|TRBJ2-2
CSALMRWGGELFF
TGCAGTGCCCTCATGCGGTGGGGCGGGGAGCTGTTTTTT
>.|few|TRBV2|TRBJ2-7
CASSVEQLVSYEQYF
TGTGCCAGCAGTGTGGAACAGTTAGTCTCCTACGAGCAGTACTTC
>.|few|TRBV4-2|TRBJ1-2
CASSSLGGNYGYTF
TGTGCCAGCAGTTCACTGGGGGGAAACTATGGCTACACCTTC
>.|many|TRBV7-3|TRBJ2-3
CASSSTPTDTQYF
TGTGCCAGCAGCTCGACCCCCACAGATACGCAGTATTTT
>TRBD2|many|TRBV9|TRBJ2-1
CASGTSGRNEQFF
TGTGCCAGCGGGACTAGCGGGAGGAATGAGCAGTTCTTC
>.|few|TRBV4-2|TRBJ1-1
CASSHLDRNTEAFF
TGTGCCAGCAGCCATCTAGACAGGAACACTGAAGCTTTCTTT
>TRBD1|.|TRBV5-1|TRBJ1-1
CASSLQGANTEAFF
TGCGCCAGCAGCTTACAGGGGGCGAACACTGAAGCTTTCTTT
>TRBD2|many|TRBV20-1|TRBJ2-7
CSARIPSGSYEQYF
TGCAGTGCTAGAATACCTAGCGGGAGCTACGAGCAGTACTTC
>TRBD2|few|TRBV2|TRBJ2-1
CASSPTSGGDGEQFF
TGTGCCAGCAGTCCGACTAGCGGGGGAGACGGTGAGCAGTTCTTC
>.|.|TRBV20-1|TRBJ1-1
CSARDVQKNTEAFF
TGCAGTGCTAGAGATGTACAGAAGAACACTGAAGCTTTCTTT
>.|few|TRBV4-2|TRBJ2-5
CASSQDARSETQYF
TGTGCCAGCAGCCAAGATGCACGATCGGAGACCCAGTACTTC
>TRBD2|.|TRBV20-1|TRBJ2-3
CSARGGGVGTDTQYF
TGCAGTGCTAGAGGTGGGGGGGTTGGAACAGATACGCAGTATTTT